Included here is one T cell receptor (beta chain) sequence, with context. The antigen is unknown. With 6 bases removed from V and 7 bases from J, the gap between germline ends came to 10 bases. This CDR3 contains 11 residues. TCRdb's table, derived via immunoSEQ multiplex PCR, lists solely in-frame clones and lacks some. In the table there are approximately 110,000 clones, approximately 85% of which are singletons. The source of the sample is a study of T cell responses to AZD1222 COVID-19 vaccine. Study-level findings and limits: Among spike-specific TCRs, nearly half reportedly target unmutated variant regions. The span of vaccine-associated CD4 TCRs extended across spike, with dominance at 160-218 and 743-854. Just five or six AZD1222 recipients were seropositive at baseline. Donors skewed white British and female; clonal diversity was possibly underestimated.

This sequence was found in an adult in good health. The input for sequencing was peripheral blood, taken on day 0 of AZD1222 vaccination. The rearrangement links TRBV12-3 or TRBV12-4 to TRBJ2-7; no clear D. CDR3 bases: TGTGCCAGCAGGAGAGCTGAGGAGCAGTACTTC. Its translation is CASRRAEEQYF.